A selection of T cell receptor beta chains follows, all from one sample in a study of shared clonotypes between healthy human individuals. Sequencing used immunoSEQ multiplex PCR; TCRdb keeps in-frame clones, though not all of them. This table has about 1.4 million clones, roughly 96% appearing once. Material for sequencing was naive CD4+ T cells sorted from blood. The receptors were gathered from a man in his thirties or forties in good health. Each CDR3 is given with its conserved first and last residue. The D gene is left open where the match is weak. Clone size, where shown, is once, few, many, or a class for clones that have expanded.

J,D,V,size,DNA,CDR3
TRBJ2-7,.,TRBV28,.,TGTGCCAGCAGTTATGGGGGTGGGGTGGGGATGTCCGAGCAGTACTTC,CASSYGGGVGMSEQYF
TRBJ1-1,.,TRBV2,.,TGTGCCAGCAGTTTAGGACAATCCTTACAGGACACTGAAGCTTTCTTT,CASSLGQSLQDTEAFF
TRBJ2-2,.,TRBV19,.,TGTGCCAGTCGCCCCCCCAACCCCGGCGGCACCGGGGAGCTGTTTTTT,CASRPPNPGGTGELFF
TRBJ2-1,.,TRBV19,.,TGTGCCAGTAGTCGACTAGACAATGAGCAGTTCTTC,CASSRLDNEQFF
TRBJ2-6,TRBD2,TRBV4-1,once,TGCGCCAGCAGCCACGGGACTAGCGGGTTATCTGGGGCCAACGTCCTGACTTTC,CASSHGTSGLSGANVLTF
TRBJ1-1,.,TRBV30,.,TGTGCCTGGACAAGGGGACTACCTGGCACTGAAGCTTTCTTT,CAWTRGLPGTEAFF
TRBJ2-3,.,TRBV20-1,.,TGCAGGGCCCTTTTATCAGATACGCAGTATTTT,CRALLSDTQYF
TRBJ2-7,TRBD1,TRBV11-2,.,TGTGCCAGCAGCCCCAGAACCGGGACAGGAGACTACGAGCAGTACTTC,CASSPRTGTGDYEQYF
TRBJ2-7,TRBD1,TRBV6-5,.,TGTGCCAGCAGTTATAAATTCGGGACAGGGCCCTCCGAGCAGTACTTC,CASSYKFGTGPSEQYF
TRBJ2-1,TRBD2,TRBV6-1,.,TGTGCCAGCAGTGTAGCGGGAGGGTCTAATGAGCAGTTCTTC,CASSVAGGSNEQFF
TRBJ1-2,TRBD1,TRBV6-1,.,TGTGCCAGCAGTGACCAGAGGGGGCTTGGCTACACCTTC,CASSDQRGLGYTF
TRBJ1-5,.,TRBV6-5,.,TGTGCCAGCAGGGCCAGGGGAGTCAATCAGCCCCAGCATTTT,CASRARGVNQPQHF
TRBJ2-3,.,TRBV11-2,.,TGTGCCAGCAGCTCCCGCGGAGGAAGTACTTTAGATACGCAGTATTTT,CASSSRGGSTLDTQYF
TRBJ2-2,TRBD2,TRBV5-5,.,TGTGCCAGCAGCTTGATGACTAGCTTGGACACCGGGGAGCTGTTTTTT,CASSLMTSLDTGELFF
TRBJ2-1,.,TRBV28,.,TGTGCCAGCAGTTTCCGGCAGCACGGTGCGGGGCAGTTCTTC,CASSFRQHGAGQFF
TRBJ1-3,.,TRBV18,.,TGTGCCAGCTCACCATACCGACCCACTGGAAACACCATATATTTT,CASSPYRPTGNTIYF
TRBJ2-7,.,TRBV18,.,TGTGCCAGCTCACTGACAGCCGACTACGAGCAGTACTTC,CASSLTADYEQYF
TRBJ2-2,TRBD1,TRBV10-3,.,TGTGCCATCAGTGGGTCACGACAGGGGGACACCGGGGAGCTGTTTTTT,CAISGSRQGDTGELFF
TRBJ2-3,TRBD2,TRBV11-3,.,TGTGCCAGCAGTCCACTAGCGGGAACGGCGCAGTATTTT,CASSPLAGTAQYF
TRBJ2-3,.,TRBV7-9,.,TGTGCCAGCAGCTTGGCCAGAGGCATCACAGATACGCAGTATTTT,CASSLARGITDTQYF
TRBJ2-5,.,TRBV6-1,.,TGTGCCAGCAGTGAAGTGGGGACCGGACAAGAGACCCAGTACTTC,CASSEVGTGQETQYF
TRBJ1-1,.,TRBV18,once,TGTGCCAGCTCACCGTTGGACAGCAACATGAACACTGAAGCTTTCTTT,CASSPLDSNMNTEAFF
TRBJ1-2,.,TRBV6-4,.,TGTGCCAGCAGTGAAAATGTGGGAAACCTCTATGGCTACACCTTC,CASSENVGNLYGYTF
TRBJ2-3,TRBD1,TRBV28,.,TGTGCCAGCAGGCAGACAGGGTCTTTCCCAGATACGCAGTATTTT,CASRQTGSFPDTQYF
TRBJ2-7,.,TRBV14,.,TGTGCCAGCAGCCTGGGACATTGGGACGAGCAGTACTTC,CASSLGHWDEQYF
TRBJ2-7,TRBD2,TRBV6-6,.,TGTGCCAGCAGGGGACTAGCGGACGAGCAGTACTTC,CASRGLADEQYF
TRBJ1-1,.,TRBV19,.,TGTGCCAGTAGCGATAGCCGCCGTTTAATGAACACTGAAGCTTTCTTT,CASSDSRRLMNTEAFF
TRBJ1-2,.,TRBV30,once,TGTGCCTGGAGTGTAATTGCTAACTATGGCTACACCTTC,CAWSVIANYGYTF
TRBJ2-1,TRBD2,TRBV6-5,.,TGTGCCACCTCCCTAGGCGGGAGCTTCTACAATGAGCAGTTCTTC,CATSLGGSFYNEQFF
TRBJ1-4,.,TRBV9,.,TGTGCCAGCAGCGTAGGCAGGGAGGAGGATAAACTGTTTTTT,CASSVGREEDKLFF
TRBJ2-1,TRBD2,TRBV5-1,.,TGCGCCAGCAGCTTGGAACTAGCGGGAGGGCCCTTCGACAATGAGCAGTTCTTC,CASSLELAGGPFDNEQFF
TRBJ2-3,.,TRBV27,.,TGTGCCAGCACCTTCCTTCCAACGGGAAGGAGCACAGATACGCAGTATTTT,CASTFLPTGRSTDTQYF
TRBJ2-6,TRBD1,TRBV19,.,TGTGCCAGTACCCGGTCCGGGACAGGGTCCGGGGCCAACGTCCTGACTTTC,CASTRSGTGSGANVLTF
TRBJ2-7,TRBD1,TRBV5-1,.,TGCGCCAGCAGCACCTCGACAGGGGCTAGGAACGAGCAGTACTTC,CASSTSTGARNEQYF
TRBJ1-4,.,TRBV18,.,TGTGCCAGCTCACCTCGCACCCATCCCGCTTGGGAAAAACTGTTTTTT,CASSPRTHPAWEKLFF
TRBJ2-3,.,TRBV29-1,.,TGCAGCGCCACCAGAGGGAACGCAGATACGCAGTATTTT,CSATRGNADTQYF
TRBJ2-7,.,TRBV7-8,.,TGTGCCAGCAGCTCCTTGGCGGTTAGCGAGCAGTACTTC,CASSSLAVSEQYF
TRBJ2-7,TRBD2,TRBV6-5,.,TGTGCCAGCAGTTACTCGAGCGGGAGGAGCAACGAGCAGTACTTC,CASSYSSGRSNEQYF
TRBJ2-1,.,TRBV18,.,TGTGCCAGCTCATCCGAGTTCGGGCAGTTCTTC,CASSSEFGQFF
TRBJ2-1,TRBD2,TRBV25-1,.,TGTGCCAGCAATAGTGCGGGAGGTAGTTCCTACAATGAGCAGTTCTTC,CASNSAGGSSYNEQFF
TRBJ2-7,TRBD2,TRBV9,.,TGTGCCAGCAGCAACGGACTAGCCGGCGAGCAGTACTTC,CASSNGLAGEQYF
TRBJ2-1,.,TRBV27,few,TGTGCCAGCAGTCCATTGGGGCTAGCGTATGCTGATGAGCAGTTCTTC,CASSPLGLAYADEQFF
TRBJ2-7,TRBD1,TRBV11-2,.,TGTGCCAGCAGCTTAGCTCACAGGGGGAACGAGCAGTACTTC,CASSLAHRGNEQYF
TRBJ1-2,.,TRBV6-5,.,TGTGCCAGCAGCCTCCTTGGGGGGGCGCGTGATGGCTACACCTTC,CASSLLGGARDGYTF
TRBJ2-1,.,TRBV5-4,.,TGTGCCAGCAGCTCCTCATGGATCAATGAGCAGTTCTTC,CASSSSWINEQFF
TRBJ1-1,.,TRBV30,once,TGTGCCTGGAGGAGCCTGGCCCTCATGAACACTGAAGCTTTCTTT,CAWRSLALMNTEAFF
TRBJ1-2,.,TRBV5-1,.,TGCGCCAGCAGCTTGGAACAGGGATGGGGTGGCTACACCTTC,CASSLEQGWGGYTF
TRBJ2-3,TRBD1,TRBV25-1,.,TGTGCCAGCAGTCCATGGACAGGGTCCACAGATACGCAGTATTTT,CASSPWTGSTDTQYF
TRBJ1-1,.,TRBV7-8,.,TGTGCCAGCAGCGTAGTCCTAAGGACGAATTTTGAAGCTTTCTTT,CASSVVLRTNFEAFF